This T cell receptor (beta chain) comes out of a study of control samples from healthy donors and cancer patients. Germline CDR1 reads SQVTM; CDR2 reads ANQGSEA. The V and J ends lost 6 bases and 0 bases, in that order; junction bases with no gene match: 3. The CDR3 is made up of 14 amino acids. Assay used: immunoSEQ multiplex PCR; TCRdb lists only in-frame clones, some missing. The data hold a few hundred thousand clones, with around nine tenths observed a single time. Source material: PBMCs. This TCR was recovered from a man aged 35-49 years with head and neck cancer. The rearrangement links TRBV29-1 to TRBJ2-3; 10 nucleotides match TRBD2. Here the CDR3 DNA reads TGCAGCGTCCCTAGCGGGGGCAGCACAGATACGCAGTATTTT. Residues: CSVPSGGSTDTQYF.